This TCR beta chain was documented in a study of regulatory T cells in long-lasting Graves disease. Study-wide results and caveats: Persistent disease preferred TRBV28, TRBJ1-2 and TRBJ2-5.

The germline V gene has CDR1 KGHSH and CDR2 LQKENI. The CDR3 length is 13 residues. Losses at the gene ends were 3 bases for V and 4 bases for J; bases not matched to a gene: 2. This clonotype was counted only a few times. What it binds is unknown. Stated time point: persistent/refractory GD, antithyroid drugs over 5 years with positive TRAb. Preparation of the TCR library used RNA extracted from PBMCs. Building of the TCR beta libraries involved iRepertoire HTBI primers and Arm-PCR of CDR3 regions. Using its own MiXCR run on the multiplex PCR reads, TCRdb lists one record per CDR3 protein. This sample has hundreds of thousands of distinct CDR3 sequences, with about a fifth found just once.

V usage is TRBV18 and J usage is TRBJ1-1, with 7 bases that match TRBD1. The TCR originated in a female donor with Graves disease. This specimen was peripheral blood mononuclear cells (PBMCs), taken when the disease was refractory, from a patient treated with antithyroid drugs. CDR3 region: CASSPDRSTEAFF. The CDR3 nucleotides read TGTGCCAGCTCACCGGACAGGTCCACTGAAGCTTTCTTT.